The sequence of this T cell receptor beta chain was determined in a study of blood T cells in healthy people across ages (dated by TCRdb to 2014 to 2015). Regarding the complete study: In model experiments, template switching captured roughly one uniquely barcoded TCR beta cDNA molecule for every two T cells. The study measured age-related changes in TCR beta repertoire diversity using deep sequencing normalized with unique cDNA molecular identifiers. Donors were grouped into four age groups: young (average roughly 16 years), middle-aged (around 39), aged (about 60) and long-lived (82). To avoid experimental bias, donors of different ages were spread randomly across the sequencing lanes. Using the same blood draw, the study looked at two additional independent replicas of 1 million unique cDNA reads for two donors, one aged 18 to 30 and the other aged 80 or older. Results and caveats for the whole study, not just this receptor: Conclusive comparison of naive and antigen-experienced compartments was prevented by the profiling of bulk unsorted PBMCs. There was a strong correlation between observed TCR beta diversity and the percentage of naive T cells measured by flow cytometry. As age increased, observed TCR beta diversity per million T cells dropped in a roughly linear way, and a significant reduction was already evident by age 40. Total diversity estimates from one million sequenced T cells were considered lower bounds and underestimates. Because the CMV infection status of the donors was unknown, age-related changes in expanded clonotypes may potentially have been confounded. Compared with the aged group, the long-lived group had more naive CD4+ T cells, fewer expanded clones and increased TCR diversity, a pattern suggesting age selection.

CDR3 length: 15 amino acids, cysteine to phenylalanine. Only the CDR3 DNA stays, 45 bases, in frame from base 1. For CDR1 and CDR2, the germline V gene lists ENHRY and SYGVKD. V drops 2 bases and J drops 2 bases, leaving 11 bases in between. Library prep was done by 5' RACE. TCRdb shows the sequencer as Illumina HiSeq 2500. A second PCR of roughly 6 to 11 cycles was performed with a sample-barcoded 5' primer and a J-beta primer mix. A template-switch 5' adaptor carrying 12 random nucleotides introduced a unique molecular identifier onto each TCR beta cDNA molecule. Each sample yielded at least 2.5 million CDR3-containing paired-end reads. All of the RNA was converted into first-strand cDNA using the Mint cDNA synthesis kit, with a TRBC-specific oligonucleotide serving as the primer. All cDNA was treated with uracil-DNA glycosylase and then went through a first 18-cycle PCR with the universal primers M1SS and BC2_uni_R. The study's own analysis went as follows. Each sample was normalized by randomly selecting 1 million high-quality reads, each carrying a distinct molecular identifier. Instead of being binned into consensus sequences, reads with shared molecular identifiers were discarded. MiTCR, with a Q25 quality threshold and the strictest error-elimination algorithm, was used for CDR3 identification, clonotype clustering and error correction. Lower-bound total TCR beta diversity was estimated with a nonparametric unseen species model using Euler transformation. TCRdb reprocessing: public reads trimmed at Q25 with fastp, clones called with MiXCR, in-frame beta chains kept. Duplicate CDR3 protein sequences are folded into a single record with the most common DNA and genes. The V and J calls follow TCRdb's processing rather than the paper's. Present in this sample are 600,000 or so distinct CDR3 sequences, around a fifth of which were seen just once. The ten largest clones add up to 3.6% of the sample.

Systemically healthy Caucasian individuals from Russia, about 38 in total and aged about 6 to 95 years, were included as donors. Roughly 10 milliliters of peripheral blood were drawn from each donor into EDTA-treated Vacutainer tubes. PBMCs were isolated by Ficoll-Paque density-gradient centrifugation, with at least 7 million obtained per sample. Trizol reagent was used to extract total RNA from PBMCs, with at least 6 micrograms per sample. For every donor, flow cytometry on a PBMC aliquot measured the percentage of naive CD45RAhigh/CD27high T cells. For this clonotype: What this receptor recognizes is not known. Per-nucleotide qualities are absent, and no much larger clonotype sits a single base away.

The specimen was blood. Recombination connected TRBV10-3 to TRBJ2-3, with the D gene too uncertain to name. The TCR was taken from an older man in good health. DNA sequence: TGTGCCATCAGTGAGGTGCGGCGGACCACAGATACGCAGTATTTT. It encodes CAISEVRRTTDTQYF.